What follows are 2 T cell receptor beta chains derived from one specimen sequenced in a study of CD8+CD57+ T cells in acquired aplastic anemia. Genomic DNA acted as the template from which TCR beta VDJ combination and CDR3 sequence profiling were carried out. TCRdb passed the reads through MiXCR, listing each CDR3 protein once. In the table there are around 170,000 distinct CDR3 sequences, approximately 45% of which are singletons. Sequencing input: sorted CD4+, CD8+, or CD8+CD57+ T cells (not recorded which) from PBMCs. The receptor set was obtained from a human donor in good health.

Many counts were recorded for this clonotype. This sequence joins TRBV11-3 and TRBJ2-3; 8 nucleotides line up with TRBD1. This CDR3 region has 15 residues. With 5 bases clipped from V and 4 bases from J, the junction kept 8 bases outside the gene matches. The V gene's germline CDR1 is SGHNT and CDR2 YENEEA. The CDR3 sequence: CASSAGGQEADTQYF. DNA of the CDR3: TGTGCCAGCAGCGCCGGGGGACAGGAGGCAGATACGCAGTATTTT.

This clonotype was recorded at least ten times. The CDR3 sequence: CASSKGLAGGNNEQFF. In DNA, the CDR3 is TGTGCCAGTAGTAAGGGACTAGCGGGAGGAAACAATGAGCAGTTCTTC. The rearrangement links TRBV19 to TRBJ2-1, with 15 bases aligning to TRBD2. V trimming: 4 bases; J trimming: 5 bases; junction bases outside the gene matches: 3. This CDR3 is built from 16 residues. Germline V gene lookup returns CDR1 LNHDA and CDR2 SQIVND (reference sequence).